Below are 20 T cell receptor beta chains sequenced from a single sample in a study of blood T cell repertoires in COVID-19. The assay was immunoSEQ multiplex PCR, and TCRdb's table has in-frame clones only and misses some. The sample consists of 99,000 or so clones, just over 85% of them appearing once. Sample: peripheral blood. These receptors originate from a man in his fifties or sixties with COVID-19, enrolled during active disease.

This chain links TRBV11-1 with TRBJ1-4; no firm D call. V lost 5 bases to trimming and J lost 10 bases, with 17 bases between them. Germline V CDR1 and CDR2: SGHAT, FQDESV (reference sequence). The CDR3 extends over 14 amino acids. The CDR3 nucleotides are TGTGCCAGCAGCCCTTCCACAACCGAGGGAAAACTGTTTTTT. Protein product: CASSPSTTEGKLFF.

V and J are TRBV20-1 and TRBJ1-1; 8 bases map to TRBD1. Germline V gives CDR1 DFQATT, CDR2 SNEGSKA (reference sequence). The CDR3 length is 13 residues. V was pared by 3 bases and J by 6 bases, with 6 bases of the junction left unmatched. The CDR3 DNA follows: TGCAGTGCTAGTAGCCAGGGGGCAGCTGAAGCTTTCTTT. Protein product: CSASSQGAAEAFF.

The V gene is TRBV14, the J gene TRBJ2-2; 8 bases match TRBD1. The V gene's germline CDR1 is SGHDN and CDR2 FVKESK. Germline trimming cut 1 base from V and 6 bases from J; bases unmatched to any gene: 1. The CDR3 has 14 residues. CDR3 DNA: TGTGCCAGCAGCCAAGCGACAGGGGCCGGGGAGCTGTTTTTT. This encodes CASSQATGAGELFF.

V is TRBV4-1 and J is TRBJ1-3; D unresolved. Germline values: CDR1 MGHRA, CDR2 YSYEKL. The CDR3 consists of 15 residues. Deletions cut 6 bases from V and 0 bases from J, with 12 bases between. CDR3 protein: CASSYDTGSGNTIYF. As DNA, the CDR3 is TGCGCCAGCAGTTACGACACCGGCTCTGGAAACACCATATATTTT.

The V gene is TRBV6-5, the J gene TRBJ1-1; tentatively, D is TRBD1 (5 bases). The CDR3 is made up of 12 amino acids. Germline V gene lookup returns CDR1 MNHEY and CDR2 SVGAGI. V was pared by 7 bases and J by 1 base, with 7 bases between. The CDR3 nucleotides are TGTGCCAGCACACAGGCGAACACTGAAGCTTTCTTT. It is translated as CASTQANTEAFF.

This chain links TRBV6-4 with TRBJ1-1, with D unresolved. The V end was cut by 4 bases, the J end by 10 bases, with 22 bases between. The CDR3 runs 15 residues. The germline CDR1 and CDR2 sequences are MRHNA and SNTAGT. DNA of the CDR3: TGTGCCAGCAGTGGACAACAGAATTTAACCTCTTCAGCTTTCTTT. It yields the protein CASSGQQNLTSSAFF.

This rearrangement joins TRBV9 to TRBJ2-2, with TRBD2 identical over 12 bases. From germline, CDR1 is SGDLS and CDR2 YYNGEE. The CDR3 is 16 residues long. V dropped 3 bases and J dropped 5; count of bases not matched to a gene: 5. This CDR3 reads CASSGRLAGATGELFF. CDR3 nucleotide sequence: TGTGCCAGCAGCGGACGACTAGCGGGGGCTACCGGGGAGCTGTTTTTT.

V usage is TRBV5-1 and J usage is TRBJ2-1; 14 positions match TRBD2. V gave up 4 bases and J gave up 6 bases; unmatched junction bases: 9. CDR1 SGHRS and CDR2 YFSETQ come from the germline V gene. CDR3 length: 17 amino acids. Here the CDR3 reads CASSPTSGGARINEQFF. The DNA of the CDR3 is TGCGCCAGCAGCCCGACTAGCGGGGGGGCCAGGATCAATGAGCAGTTCTTC.

The chain has TRBV9 and TRBJ1-5, with D possibly TRBD1 on 5 matching bases. CDR3 length: 15 residues. The germline gives CDR1 SGDLS, CDR2 YYNGEE. With 1 base removed from V and 2 bases from J, the gap between germline ends came to 10 bases. The CDR3 DNA reads as TGTGCCAGCAGCGTATCGGGGGGTGGCAATCAGCCCCAGCATTTT. Translation gives CASSVSGGGNQPQHF.

The gene calls are TRBV28 and TRBJ1-6, with TRBD1 matching 8 bases. J lost 0 bases, V lost 9 bases, and 19 bases had no gene match. From germline, CDR1 is MDHEN and CDR2 SYDVKM. This CDR3 comprises 20 residues. The CDR3 DNA reads TGTGCCAGTAGTGGGGGCAGGGGGCTTCTTATTAGCTCCTATAATTCACCCCTCCACTTT. Protein: CASSGGRGLLISSYNSPLHF.

The chain is built from TRBV14 and TRBJ1-4; D is unresolved. V was shortened by 4 bases and J by 9 bases, with 9 bases between the two germline ends. In germline, CDR1 is SGHDN, CDR2 FVKESK. CDR3 length equals 12 residues. The DNA for the CDR3 is TGTGCCAGCAGCCGCGTGAGGCAAAAACTGTTTTTT. Translation: CASSRVRQKLFF.

The chain uses TRBV2 and TRBJ2-2; no clear D. This CDR3 spans 14 amino acids. CDR1 SNHLY and CDR2 FYNNEI come from the germline V gene. V was cut by 2 bases and J by 6 bases, with 10 bases left in between. CDR3 DNA sequence: TGTGCCAGCAGTGAACTTGCGTCGGCCGGGGAGCTGTTTTTT. It specifies CASSELASAGELFF.

The chain uses TRBV18 and TRBJ1-1; TRBD1 is a possible D gene (6 bases). The CDR3 sequence is 15 residues long. Trimming removed 3 bases at V and 0 bases at J, with 11 bases between. Looked up from germline, CDR1 is KGHSH and CDR2 is LQKENI. CDR3 sequence (DNA): TGTGCCAGCTCACCGTCGTGGGGGCTGAACACTGAAGCTTTCTTT. Translated: CASSPSWGLNTEAFF.

The rearrangement joins TRBV28 to TRBJ1-2; 10 nucleotides match TRBD1. Looked up from germline, CDR1 is MDHEN and CDR2 is SYDVKM. The CDR3 totals 17 residues. J gave up 1 base and V 6 bases, and 11 bases lay outside the gene matches. The DNA of the CDR3 is TGTGCCAGCAGCTTAATCTCCGGGACAGGGGTTAACTATGGCTACACCTTC. Residues: CASSLISGTGVNYGYTF.

The CDR3 region has the DNA TGTGCCAGCAGTGGACAGGGGATGGGCTATGGCTACACCTTC. As protein: CASSGQGMGYGYTF. The rearrangement uses TRBV6-2 or TRBV6-3 and TRBJ1-2, with 9 positions matching TRBD1. The V gene end was trimmed by 5 bases and the J gene end by 4 bases; junction bases not matched to a gene: 5. Germline V gives CDR1 MNHEY, CDR2 SVGEGT. CDR3 length: 14 residues.

In its sample, this clone was seen a few times. The CDR3 region has the DNA TGTGCCAGCAGCTACCGGGATATACTCTATGGCTACACCTTC. Its protein product is CASSYRDILYGYTF. V usage is TRBV28 and J usage is TRBJ1-2; D is ambiguous. The CDR3 is made up of 14 amino acids. Trimming removed 6 bases from V and 4 bases from J, with 15 bases in between. Germline values: CDR1 MDHEN, CDR2 SYDVKM.

The chain carries TRBV9 and TRBJ1-6; 9 positions match TRBD1. Trimming took 4 bases from V and 7 from J; bases not matched to a gene: 6. Per germline, CDR1 SGDLS and CDR2 YYNGEE. There are 15 residues in the CDR3. CDR3 loop: CASSKTGTGNSPLHF. CDR3 in DNA: TGTGCCAGCAGCAAAACCGGGACAGGGAATTCACCCCTCCACTTT.

The V gene is TRBV14, the J gene TRBJ2-5; D is ambiguous. Germline CDR1 SGHDN, CDR2 FVKESK. V shed 0 bases and J shed 1 base, with 12 bases lying between them. This CDR3 has 16 residues. CDR3 residues: CASSQDKAVGQETQYF. The DNA of the CDR3 is TGTGCCAGCAGCCAAGATAAGGCGGTGGGCCAAGAGACCCAGTACTTC.

This chain links TRBV5-4 with TRBJ1-6; TRBD1 matches 12 bases. The length of the CDR3 is 14 residues. Germline loops: CDR1 SGHNT, CDR2 YYREEE (reference sequence). V was pared by 4 bases and J by 7 bases, with 0 bases of the junction left unmatched. CDR3 nucleotides: TGTGCCAGCAGCGGGACAGGGGGCAATTCACCCCTCCACTTT. This codes for CASSGTGGNSPLHF.

This clone turned up a few times. The chain carries TRBV9 and TRBJ2-7; the D is unclear. The V gene lost 0 bases and the J gene lost 4 bases, with 8 bases spanning the gap. The CDR3 has 13 amino acids. Germline CDR1 SGDLS, CDR2 YYNGEE. The CDR3 nucleotides are TGTGCCAGCAGCGTAGGATCCGAGTACGAGCAGTACTTC. Its translation is CASSVGSEYEQYF. The complete variable domain, with remaining parts taken from reference TRBV9 and TRBJ2-7, reads DSGVTQTPKHLITATGQRVTLRCSPRSGDLSVYWYQQSLDQGLQFLIQYYNGEERAKGNILERFSAQQFPDLHSELNLSSLELGDSALYFCASSVGSEYEQYFGPGTRLTVT.